This T cell receptor (beta chain) derives from a study of OX40 agonist ivuxolimab in advanced cancers. Study-wide background: While on treatment, patients had intravenous ivuxolimab at 0.01 to 10 mg/kg every 2 weeks.

Trimming cost V 10 bases and J 2 bases; bases outside gene matches: 11. The CDR3 runs 15 residues. Per germline, CDR1 MDHEN and CDR2 SYDVKM. This clone is termed medium-sized. This table comes from immunoSEQ multiplex PCR, and its TCRdb copy is limited to in-frame clones, with some not included. The repertoire holds roughly 18,000 clones, with around two thirds as singletons. The rearrangement links TRBV28 to TRBJ2-3; 8 bases are shared with TRBD2. The sample consisted of CD4+ or CD8+ T cells sorted from blood, taken in a trial of the OX40 agonist ivuxolimab. This clonotype originated in an adult with an advanced solid tumor such as melanoma, head and neck, liver or kidney cancer. CDR3 DNA sequence: TGTGCCACCTCCGATAGCGGGGATAACACAGATACGCAGTATTTT. Protein sequence: CATSDSGDNTDTQYF.